The 7 T cell receptor beta chains below were found in one sample sequenced in a study of cytomegalovirus exposure and HLA in healthy donors (TCRdb year 2017). Preparation of the library involved the immunoSEQ multiplex PCR assay. A mixture of 60 forward primers for TCR Vbeta segments and 13 reverse primers for TCR Jbeta segments was used in the multiplex PCR. TCRdb obtained this table from immuneACCESS and retained in-frame rearrangements with V and J assigned. These tables miss some clones; where compared with another copy, unresolved V genes account for less than half of the shortfall, and the remainder is unexplained. For this sample there are around 85,000 clones; around three quarters appear just once. The ten largest clones take up about 1.1% of the sample. The material sequenced was PBMCs. The receptors come from a male donor in good health and CMV-seronegative.

The chain employs TRBV18 and TRBJ2-1, with D tentatively TRBD1 (5 bases). Germline loops: CDR1 KGHSH, CDR2 LQKENI. V gave up 3 bases and J gave up 5 bases, with 17 bases separating them. The CDR3 is 16 amino acids. CDR3 sequence (DNA): TGTGCCAGCTCACCTCCAGGTAGGGGCCACAACAATGAGCAGTTCTTC. This encodes CASSPPGRGHNNEQFF.

The chain has TRBV6-1 and TRBJ2-1; tentatively, D is TRBD1 (6 bases). The CDR3 consists of 12 residues. The V end was cut by 8 bases, the J end by 9 bases, with 14 bases between. Germline lookup yields CDR1 MNHNS and CDR2 SASEGT. CDR3 DNA: TGTGCCAGCGATAAGACCAGGGGTGAGCAGTTCTTC. It encodes CASDKTRGEQFF.

This sequence joins TRBV28 and TRBJ1-1; D gene unclear. The CDR3 totals 16 residues. Trimming left V 8 bases short and J 5 bases short, with 24 bases between. Germline values: CDR1 MDHEN, CDR2 SYDVKM. The DNA of the CDR3 is TGTGCCAGCCCCCCTGAGTCGGCCCCCGAGGGAACTGAAGCTTTCTTT. Translation gives CASPPESAPEGTEAFF.

The rearrangement joins TRBV15 to TRBJ2-7, with unresolved D. The V and J ends lost 4 bases and 4 bases respectively, with 5 bases between them. Germline-derived CDR1 and CDR2 are LNHNV and YYDKDF (reference sequence). The CDR3 covers 11 residues. CDR3 region: CATSNSYEQYF. CDR3 bases: TGTGCCACCAGCAACAGTTACGAGCAGTACTTC.

The genes are TRBV4-1 and TRBJ1-2; D is uncertain. The V end lost 1 base, the J end lost 2 bases, and 5 bases lay between the germline ends. This CDR3 is 13 amino acids long. The germline gives CDR1 MGHRA, CDR2 YSYEKL. CDR3 residues: CASSQGQNYGYTF. In DNA, the CDR3 is TGCGCCAGCAGCCAAGGGCAGAACTATGGCTACACCTTC.

The CDR3 DNA follows: TGCGCCAGCAGATCAGCCTCAGGCTCCTACGAGCAGTACTTC. This codes for CASRSASGSYEQYF. The chain employs TRBV5-1 and TRBJ2-7; D unresolved. Germline V gene data show CDR1 as SGHRS and CDR2 as YFSETQ. This CDR3 comprises 14 residues. Between the trimmed V and J ends, which lost 5 bases and 0 bases, there was a span of 12 bases.

The J gene is TRBJ1-1, the V gene TRBV9; a weak D match, TRBD1 (5 bases). Trimming left V 0 bases short and J 4 bases short, with 13 bases between. In germline, CDR1 is SGDLS, CDR2 YYNGEE. The CDR3 consists of 15 residues. CDR3 sequence: CASSVAQGLGTEAFF. The CDR3, as DNA: TGTGCCAGCAGCGTAGCTCAGGGATTGGGCACTGAAGCTTTCTTT.